Listed below are T cell receptor beta chains from one sample, sequenced in a study of CD8+CD57+ T cells in acquired aplastic anemia. Each CDR3 protein gets one entry after TCRdb re-called the reads with MiXCR. The sample has some 47,000 distinct CDR3 sequences; 55% to 75% are singletons. The specimen sequenced was sorted CD4+, CD8+, or CD8+CD57+ T cells (not recorded which) from PBMCs. These receptors all come from a human donor in good health, serving as a control. CDR3s include the opening cysteine and the closing phenylalanine or tryptophan. Each record gives: J gene, clone size, D gene, V gene, CDR3 protein, CDR3 DNA. D genes are given only for firm matches. Clone size is given for some rows only: seen once, a few or many times, or a class if the clone is expanded.

J gene: TRBJ2-3; clone size: once; D gene: -; V gene: TRBV2; CDR3 protein: CASSALRSTDTQYF; CDR3 DNA: TGTGCCAGCAGTGCATTGCGGAGCACAGATACGCAGTATTTT
J gene: TRBJ2-1; clone size: once; D gene: -; V gene: TRBV15; CDR3 protein: CATSGQGLREQFF; CDR3 DNA: TGTGCCACCTCAGGGCAGGGCTTGAGGGAGCAGTTCTTC
J gene: TRBJ1-2; clone size: -; D gene: -; V gene: TRBV7-9; CDR3 protein: CASSLEQRGYTF; CDR3 DNA: TGTGCCAGCAGCTTAGAACAGCGAGGCTACACCTTC
J gene: TRBJ2-1; clone size: few; D gene: -; V gene: TRBV10-3; CDR3 protein: CAISGGVQDNEQFF; CDR3 DNA: TGTGCCATCAGTGGAGGGGTCCAAGACAATGAGCAGTTCTTC
J gene: TRBJ1-2; clone size: -; D gene: -; V gene: TRBV19; CDR3 protein: CASSPEGGDYGYTF; CDR3 DNA: TGTGCCAGTAGTCCTGAAGGGGGTGACTATGGCTACACCTTC
J gene: TRBJ1-1; clone size: many; D gene: -; V gene: TRBV6-1; CDR3 protein: CASSEADNTEAFF; CDR3 DNA: TGTGCCAGCAGTGAAGCGGACAACACTGAAGCTTTCTTT
J gene: TRBJ1-3; clone size: -; D gene: TRBD1; V gene: TRBV7-3; CDR3 protein: CASSFTRQGSGNTIYF; CDR3 DNA: TGTGCCAGCAGCTTTACTCGACAGGGCTCTGGAAACACCATATATTTT
J gene: TRBJ2-1; clone size: -; D gene: TRBD1; V gene: TRBV29-1; CDR3 protein: CSVRGQGEWNEQFF; CDR3 DNA: TGCAGCGTCCGCGGACAGGGAGAGTGGAATGAGCAGTTCTTC
J gene: TRBJ1-5; clone size: -; D gene: -; V gene: TRBV5-8; CDR3 protein: CASSLWGGQPQHF; CDR3 DNA: TGTGCCAGCAGCTTGTGGGGCGGTCAGCCCCAGCATTTT
J gene: TRBJ2-7; clone size: -; D gene: -; V gene: TRBV10-3; CDR3 protein: CAISSPGRYYEQYF; CDR3 DNA: TGTGCCATCAGTTCCCCCGGAAGGTACTACGAGCAGTACTTC
J gene: TRBJ2-7; clone size: -; D gene: -; V gene: TRBV7-6; CDR3 protein: CASSLGQGLYEQYF; CDR3 DNA: TGTGCCAGCAGCCTGGGGCAGGGGCTCTACGAGCAGTACTTC
J gene: TRBJ2-3; clone size: once; D gene: -; V gene: TRBV29-1; CDR3 protein: CSVEDRRPGGSYVGTDTQYF; CDR3 DNA: TGCAGCGTTGAAGATCGTCGTCCGGGGGGCTCTTATGTCGGCACAGATACGCAGTATTTT
J gene: TRBJ2-5; clone size: medium-sized; D gene: TRBD1; V gene: TRBV19; CDR3 protein: CASSIDLWGRGLETQYF; CDR3 DNA: TGTGCCAGTAGTATAGATCTATGGGGCAGGGGGCTTGAGACCCAGTACTTC
J gene: TRBJ1-4; clone size: few; D gene: -; V gene: TRBV12-3/TRBV12-4; CDR3 protein: CASNQGKGNEKLFF; CDR3 DNA: TGTGCCAGCAATCAGGGAAAGGGTAATGAAAAACTGTTTTTT
J gene: TRBJ2-5; clone size: -; D gene: TRBD1; V gene: TRBV4-2; CDR3 protein: CASSQTGTGAQYF; CDR3 DNA: TGTGCCAGCAGCCAAACCGGGACAGGGGCACAGTACTTC
J gene: TRBJ2-1; clone size: -; D gene: -; V gene: TRBV7-8; CDR3 protein: CASRVDRSSYNEQFF; CDR3 DNA: TGTGCCAGCCGCGTCGACAGGAGCTCCTACAATGAGCAGTTCTTC
J gene: TRBJ2-7; clone size: -; D gene: TRBD1; V gene: TRBV19; CDR3 protein: CASSATDRVSHEQYF; CDR3 DNA: TGTGCCAGTAGCGCAACGGACAGGGTGAGCCACGAGCAGTACTTC
J gene: TRBJ1-6; clone size: once; D gene: -; V gene: TRBV2; CDR3 protein: CASVVQGYNSPLHF; CDR3 DNA: TGTGCCAGTGTAGTCCAGGGATATAATTCACCCCTCCACTTT
J gene: TRBJ2-3; clone size: -; D gene: -; V gene: TRBV10-1; CDR3 protein: CASSSTTDTQYF; CDR3 DNA: TGCGCCAGCAGCAGCACCACAGATACGCAGTATTTT
J gene: TRBJ2-3; clone size: -; D gene: -; V gene: TRBV15; CDR3 protein: CATSREGAEDTQYF; CDR3 DNA: TGTGCCACCAGCAGAGAGGGGGCAGAGGATACGCAGTATTTT
J gene: TRBJ2-5; clone size: few; D gene: TRBD1; V gene: TRBV12-3/TRBV12-4; CDR3 protein: CASSLGGQGVRETQYF; CDR3 DNA: TGTGCCAGCAGTTTAGGGGGACAGGGGGTTCGGGAGACCCAGTACTTC
J gene: TRBJ2-7; clone size: -; D gene: -; V gene: TRBV12-3/TRBV12-4; CDR3 protein: CASPPPGAGVYYEQYF; CDR3 DNA: TGTGCCAGCCCCCCGCCCGGAGCGGGTGTTTACTACGAGCAGTACTTC
J gene: TRBJ1-1; clone size: many; D gene: -; V gene: TRBV13; CDR3 protein: CASSHRAEAFF; CDR3 DNA: TGTGCCAGCAGCCACAGAGCTGAAGCTTTCTTT
J gene: TRBJ2-5; clone size: -; D gene: -; V gene: TRBV2; CDR3 protein: CASSPLSRVETQYF; CDR3 DNA: TGTGCCAGCAGCCCACTTTCGAGGGTAGAGACCCAGTACTTC
J gene: TRBJ2-7; clone size: -; D gene: TRBD1; V gene: TRBV29-1; CDR3 protein: CSVVGFDRGYEQYF; CDR3 DNA: TGCAGCGTTGTTGGTTTCGACAGGGGCTACGAGCAGTACTTC
J gene: TRBJ2-7; clone size: -; D gene: -; V gene: TRBV7-9; CDR3 protein: CASSPTDSYEQYF; CDR3 DNA: TGTGCCAGCAGCCCGACTGATTCCTACGAGCAGTACTTC
J gene: TRBJ2-1; clone size: many; D gene: -; V gene: TRBV27; CDR3 protein: CASSLKGNEQFF; CDR3 DNA: TGTGCCAGCAGTTTGAAAGGGAATGAGCAGTTCTTC
J gene: TRBJ2-5; clone size: -; D gene: -; V gene: TRBV7-8; CDR3 protein: CASSLRSIGPPGETQYF; CDR3 DNA: TGTGCCAGCAGCTTAAGGTCGATAGGGCCCCCGGGAGAGACCCAGTACTTC
J gene: TRBJ2-7; clone size: once; D gene: TRBD1; V gene: TRBV7-6; CDR3 protein: CASSLQGVAYEQYF; CDR3 DNA: TGTGCCAGCAGCCTCCAGGGGGTGGCCTACGAGCAGTACTTC
J gene: TRBJ2-7; clone size: -; D gene: -; V gene: TRBV5-5; CDR3 protein: CASSSNGSFYEQYF; CDR3 DNA: TGCGCCAGCAGCTCGAACGGGTCCTTCTACGAGCAGTACTTC
J gene: TRBJ2-5; clone size: -; D gene: TRBD2; V gene: TRBV19; CDR3 protein: CASGGLANEETQYF; CDR3 DNA: TGTGCCAGCGGGGGACTAGCGAACGAAGAGACCCAGTACTTC
J gene: TRBJ2-5; clone size: -; D gene: TRBD2; V gene: TRBV10-3; CDR3 protein: CAISDTSGPQETQYF; CDR3 DNA: TGTGCCATCAGCGATACTAGCGGACCCCAAGAGACCCAGTACTTC
J gene: TRBJ1-1; clone size: few; D gene: -; V gene: TRBV7-9; CDR3 protein: CASSPTMNTEAFF; CDR3 DNA: TGTGCCAGCAGTCCGACTATGAACACTGAAGCTTTCTTT
J gene: TRBJ2-6; clone size: -; D gene: -; V gene: TRBV19; CDR3 protein: CASSIRDIVRGANVLTF; CDR3 DNA: TGTGCCAGTAGTATAAGGGACATCGTACGAGGGGCCAACGTCCTGACTTTC
J gene: TRBJ1-6; clone size: -; D gene: -; V gene: TRBV15; CDR3 protein: CATSSSSTWTSPLHF; CDR3 DNA: TGTGCCACCAGCAGTTCGTCGACCTGGACTTCACCCCTCCACTTT
J gene: TRBJ1-6; clone size: few; D gene: -; V gene: TRBV24-1; CDR3 protein: CATSDGNSPLHF; CDR3 DNA: TGTGCCACCAGTGACGGTAATTCACCCCTCCACTTT
J gene: TRBJ2-7; clone size: -; D gene: -; V gene: TRBV15; CDR3 protein: CATSRGTPGRHEQYF; CDR3 DNA: TGTGCCACCAGCAGAGGGACCCCAGGAAGACACGAGCAGTACTTC
J gene: TRBJ2-1; clone size: -; D gene: TRBD2; V gene: TRBV13; CDR3 protein: CASSLSGGGAYEQFF; CDR3 DNA: TGTGCCAGCAGCTTATCAGGCGGGGGGGCTTATGAGCAGTTCTTC
J gene: TRBJ2-5; clone size: -; D gene: -; V gene: TRBV12-3/TRBV12-4; CDR3 protein: CASSLPYLRETRYF; CDR3 DNA: TGTGCCAGCAGCCTACCCTATCTTCGGGAGACCCGGTACTTC
J gene: TRBJ1-4; clone size: many; D gene: -; V gene: TRBV6-1; CDR3 protein: CASSGGRAENEKLFF; CDR3 DNA: TGTGCCAGCAGCGGGGGACGGGCTGAAAATGAAAAACTGTTTTTT
J gene: TRBJ1-2; clone size: once; D gene: -; V gene: TRBV20-1; CDR3 protein: CSARAMNRGNYGYTF; CDR3 DNA: TGCAGTGCTAGAGCCATGAATCGGGGGAACTATGGCTACACCTTC
J gene: TRBJ2-3; clone size: few; D gene: -; V gene: TRBV11-2; CDR3 protein: CASSISGGGIDTQYF; CDR3 DNA: TGTGCCAGCAGCATCAGCGGAGGCGGGATAGATACGCAGTATTTT
J gene: TRBJ1-1; clone size: once; D gene: TRBD1; V gene: TRBV20-1; CDR3 protein: CSASRGQGYTEAFF; CDR3 DNA: TGCAGTGCTAGTCGGGGACAGGGTTACACTGAAGCTTTCTTT
J gene: TRBJ1-2; clone size: -; D gene: -; V gene: TRBV29-1; CDR3 protein: CSVGLRPNYGYTF; CDR3 DNA: TGCAGCGTTGGGCTACGGCCTAACTATGGCTACACCTTC
J gene: TRBJ2-5; clone size: -; D gene: -; V gene: TRBV7-9; CDR3 protein: CASSVQAGPQETQYF; CDR3 DNA: TGTGCCAGCAGCGTTCAGGCAGGTCCCCAAGAGACCCAGTACTTC
J gene: TRBJ1-2; clone size: -; D gene: TRBD1; V gene: TRBV19; CDR3 protein: CATTRQGNYGYTF; CDR3 DNA: TGTGCCACCACTAGACAGGGAAACTATGGCTACACCTTC
J gene: TRBJ2-7; clone size: once; D gene: -; V gene: TRBV7-3; CDR3 protein: CASSLGAVEQYF; CDR3 DNA: TGTGCCAGCAGCTTAGGAGCAGTCGAGCAGTACTTC
J gene: TRBJ2-7; clone size: -; D gene: -; V gene: TRBV7-2; CDR3 protein: CASSLGQTHEQYF; CDR3 DNA: TGTGCCAGCAGCTTAGGGCAGACCCACGAGCAGTACTTC